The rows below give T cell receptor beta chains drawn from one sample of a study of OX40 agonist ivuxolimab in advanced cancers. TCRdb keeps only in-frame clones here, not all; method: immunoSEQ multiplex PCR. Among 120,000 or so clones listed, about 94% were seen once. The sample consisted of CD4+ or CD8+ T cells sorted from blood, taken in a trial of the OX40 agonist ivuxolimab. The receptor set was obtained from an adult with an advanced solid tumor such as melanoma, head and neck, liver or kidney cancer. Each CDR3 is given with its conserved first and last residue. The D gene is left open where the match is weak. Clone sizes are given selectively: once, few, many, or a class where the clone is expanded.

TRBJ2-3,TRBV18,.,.,TGTGCCAGCTCCTACCGGGACTCTAGCACAGATACGCAGTATTTT,CASSYRDSSTDTQYF
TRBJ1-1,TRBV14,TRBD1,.,TGTGCCAGCAGCAAAAGGACCGGACAGGGGGACACTGAAGCTTTCTTT,CASSKRTGQGDTEAFF
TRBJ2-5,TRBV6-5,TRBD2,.,TGTGCCAGCAGCATACTAGCGGGGGGGCTTGAGACCCAGTACTTC,CASSILAGGLETQYF
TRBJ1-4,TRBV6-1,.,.,TGTGCCAGCAGTGGGTTGCGGGGCAGGGTCCCAACTAATGAAAAACTGTTTTTT,CASSGLRGRVPTNEKLFF
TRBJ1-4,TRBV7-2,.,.,TGTGCCAGCAGCTCCGTAAGGACACTTAATGAAAAACTGTTTTTT,CASSSVRTLNEKLFF
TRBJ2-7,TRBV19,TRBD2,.,TGTGCCAGTAGTTCGACTAGCGGGGGAACCTACGAGCAGTACTTC,CASSSTSGGTYEQYF
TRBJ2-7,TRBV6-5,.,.,TGTGCCAGCAGTTACGGAGGGGAAGAGCAGTACTTC,CASSYGGEEQYF
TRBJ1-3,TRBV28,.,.,TGTGCCAGCAGTTTGTATGGGAGAAACACCATATATTTT,CASSLYGRNTIYF
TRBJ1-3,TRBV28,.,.,TGTGCCAGCAGTTCGGGGGGGATCAACTCTGGAAACACCATATATTTT,CASSSGGINSGNTIYF
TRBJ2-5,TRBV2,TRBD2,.,TGTGCCAGCAGAACACACGGGAGGACCGCTGGGGAGACCCAGTACTTC,CASRTHGRTAGETQYF
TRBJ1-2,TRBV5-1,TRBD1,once,TGCGCCAGCAGCTTCCAGACAGGGGAGGTTGGCTACACCTTC,CASSFQTGEVGYTF
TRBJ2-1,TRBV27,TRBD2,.,TGTGCCAGCACCCCCGGGACTAGCAGATACAATGAGCAGTTCTTC,CASTPGTSRYNEQFF
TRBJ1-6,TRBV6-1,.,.,TGTGCCAGCGGGCCCGCGACAGGAGAAAATTCACCCCTCCACTTT,CASGPATGENSPLHF
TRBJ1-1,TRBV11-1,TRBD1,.,TGTGCCAGCAGCTCTCACAGGGGCGGTGAAGCTTTCTTT,CASSSHRGGEAFF
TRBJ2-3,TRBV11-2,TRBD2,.,TGTGCCAGCAGCTTAGAAGGGCTAGCGGGGGGAGGGTATTTT,CASSLEGLAGGGYF
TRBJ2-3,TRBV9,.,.,TGTGCCAGCAGCGGACGGGACACAGATACGCAGTATTTT,CASSGRDTDTQYF
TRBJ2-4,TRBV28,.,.,TGTGCCAGCAGCCGTGGGGGAGTTAACATTCAGTACTTC,CASSRGGVNIQYF
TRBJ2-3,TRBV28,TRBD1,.,TGTGCCAGCAGTTCGGACAGGGGCACAGATACGCAGTATTTT,CASSSDRGTDTQYF
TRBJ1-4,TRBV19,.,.,TGTGCCAGTAGTAAGGGGAACGGGCTGAATAATGAAAAACTGTTTTTT,CASSKGNGLNNEKLFF
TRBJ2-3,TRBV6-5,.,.,TGTGCCAGCAGTTCCTATACAGGGTTGGAGACAGATACGCAGTATTTT,CASSSYTGLETDTQYF
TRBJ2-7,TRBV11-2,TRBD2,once,TGTGCCAGCAGCTTAGTTCTAGCGGGGCCTTACGAGCAGTACTTC,CASSLVLAGPYEQYF
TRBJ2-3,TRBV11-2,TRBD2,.,TGTGCCAGCAGCTTAGCTCCCCTAGCGGGTTCCTTGAGTGCGCAGTATTTT,CASSLAPLAGSLSAQYF
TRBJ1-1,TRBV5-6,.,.,TGTGCCAGCAGCTTGCTGGGGGCGGATACTGAAGCTTTCTTT,CASSLLGADTEAFF
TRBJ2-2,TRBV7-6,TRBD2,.,TGTGCCAGCAGCCCGAGAGCGGGGGGGAACACCGGGGAGCTGTTTTTT,CASSPRAGGNTGELFF
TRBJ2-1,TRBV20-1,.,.,TGCAGTGCTAGAGTACTTGATGAGCAGTTCTTC,CSARVLDEQFF
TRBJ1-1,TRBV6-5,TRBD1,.,TGTGCCAGCAGTTACGACAGGGGGGTAGTGAACACTGAAGCTTTCTTT,CASSYDRGVVNTEAFF
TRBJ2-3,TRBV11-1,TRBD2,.,TGTGCCAGCAAGTTCGGTCCGGGACTAGCGGGATCCAAAGCAGATACGCAGTATTTT,CASKFGPGLAGSKADTQYF
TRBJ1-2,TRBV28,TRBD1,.,TGTGTCGGGCGAGGGGGCAATGGCTACACCTTC,CVGRGGNGYTF
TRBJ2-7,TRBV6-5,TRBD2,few,TGTGCCAGCAGGGAGCCGGGACTAGCGGAGCAGTACTTC,CASREPGLAEQYF
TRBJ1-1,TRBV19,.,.,TGTGCCAGTAGTCCTCGTGTGCGAATGAACACTGAAGCTTTCTTT,CASSPRVRMNTEAFF
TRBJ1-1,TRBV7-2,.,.,TGTGCCAGCAGCTTAGATTTGAACACTGAAGCTTTCTTT,CASSLDLNTEAFF
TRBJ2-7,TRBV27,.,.,TGTGCCAGCAGTCCTTCTAGACCGTTTTCTTCCTACGAGCAGTACTTC,CASSPSRPFSSYEQYF
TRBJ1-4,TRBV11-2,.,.,TGTGCCAGCAGCATAACGGACCAAAATGAAAAACTGTTTTTT,CASSITDQNEKLFF
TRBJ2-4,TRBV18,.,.,TGTGCCAGCTCTCCGGACCGAGCCAAAAACATTCAGTACTTC,CASSPDRAKNIQYF
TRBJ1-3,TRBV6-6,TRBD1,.,TGTGCCAGCACCCAACAGGGGGGTGGAAACACCATATATTTT,CASTQQGGGNTIYF
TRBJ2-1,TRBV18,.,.,TGTGCCAGCTCGCCTTCAGGGGTAGAGCAGTTCTTC,CASSPSGVEQFF
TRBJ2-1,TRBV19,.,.,TGTGCCAGTAGCCCCGCTGGAGGGGGGGGTGAAAATGAGCAGTTCTTC,CASSPAGGGGENEQFF
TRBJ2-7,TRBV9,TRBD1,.,TGTGCCAGCAGCGTGGGACAGGAGATATTCTACGAGCAGTACTTC,CASSVGQEIFYEQYF
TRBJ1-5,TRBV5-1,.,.,TGCGCCAGCAGCTTGGAGGGCCTCAATCAGCCCCAGCATTTT,CASSLEGLNQPQHF
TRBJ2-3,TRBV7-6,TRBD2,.,TGTGCCAGCAGCCCCTACCCGGGGGGGCACACAGATACGCAGTATTTT,CASSPYPGGHTDTQYF
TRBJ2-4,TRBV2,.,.,TGTGCCAGCAGTGATGGGACAGCCAAAAACATTCAGTACTTC,CASSDGTAKNIQYF
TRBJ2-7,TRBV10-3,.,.,TGTGCCATCAGTGAGGGGCTAGGCCCCTACGAGCAGTACTTC,CAISEGLGPYEQYF
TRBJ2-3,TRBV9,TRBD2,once,TGTGCCAGCAGCTCCACTGGACTAGGGACAGATACGCAGTATTTT,CASSSTGLGTDTQYF
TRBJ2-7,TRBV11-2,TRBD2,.,TGTGCCAGCAGCCGGGCGGGGGGTAGGAGCTCCTACGAGCAGTACTTC,CASSRAGGRSSYEQYF
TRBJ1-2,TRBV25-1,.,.,TGTGCCCTGGGTCGGGGACCTAATGGCTACACCTTC,CALGRGPNGYTF
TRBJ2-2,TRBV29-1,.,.,TGCAGCGTTGAACCCACCCACCCGAACACCGGGGAGCTGTTTTTT,CSVEPTHPNTGELFF